The 5 T cell receptor beta chains given below trace back to one sample, sequenced in a study of blood T cells in healthy people across ages. A second 7 to 11 cycle PCR used barcoded and J-beta primers. From the 5' RACE reads, TCRdb called clonotypes with MiXCR, one entry per CDR3 protein. Of approximately 1,100,000 distinct CDR3 sequences listed, 40% to 55% are singletons. Sequenced sample: blood. The source is a woman aged 60-75 years in good health.

The chain links TRBV5-1 to TRBJ1-1, with 9 bases matching TRBD1. The V segment lost 4 bases and the J segment 0 bases; nucleotides outside the gene matches: 7. The CDR3 has 16 residues. Germline V lookup: CDR1 SGHRS, CDR2 YFSETQ. The CDR3 sequence: CASSKGQGPMNTEAFF. CDR3 nucleotides: TGCGCCAGCAGCAAAGGACAGGGGCCCATGAACACTGAAGCTTTCTTT.

This clonotype was seen more than once but under ten times. The rearrangement links TRBV3-1 to TRBJ2-5, with D possibly being TRBD2 (6 bases). The better agreement between TRBJ2-7 and the DNA end casts doubt on the J call. CDR1 and CDR2 (germline): LGHDT, YNNKEL (reference sequence). The CDR3 runs to 15 residues. The CDR3 DNA reads TGTGCCAGCAGCCAAGATGCGGGATCCTCTCTCGAGCAGTACTTC. It codes for CASSQDAGSSLEQYF.

The chain recombines TRBV14 with TRBJ2-7; no reliable D call. Germline lookup yields CDR1 SGHDN and CDR2 FVKESK. V was shortened by 1 base and J by 5 bases, with 9 bases between the two germline ends. This CDR3 has 13 residues. In DNA form, the CDR3 reads TGTGCCAGCAGCCAAGGGAGAGAGCACGAGCAGTACTTC. Protein sequence: CASSQGREHEQYF.

This clonotype was seen more than once but under ten times. The rearrangement joins TRBV6-1 to TRBJ2-5; 8 positions agree with TRBD1. The DNA end favors TRBJ2-7, so the J call may be wrong. Germline lookup yields CDR1 MNHNS and CDR2 SASEGT. CDR3 length equals 14 residues. The CDR3: CASSGAGTGNEQYF. CDR3 DNA: TGTGCCAGCAGCGGGGCCGGGACAGGTAACGAGCAGTACTTC.

In this sample, this clonotype turned up a few times. The chain combines TRBV7-9 with TRBJ1-1, with D unclear. Trimming took off 4 bases at V and 2 bases at J, with 11 bases between the two ends. CDR3 length: 14 residues. Germline V gene sequence: CDR1 SEHNR, CDR2 FQNEAQ (reference sequence). CDR3 in amino acids: CASSSPIDNTEAFF. CDR3 bases: TGTGCCAGCAGCTCTCCAATCGATAACACTGAAGCTTTCTTT. The whole variable domain, remainder taken from reference TRBV7-9 and TRBJ1-1, is DTGVSQNPRHKITKRGQNVTFRCDPISEHNRLYWYRQTLGQGPEFLTYFQNEAQLEKSRLLSDRFSAERPKGSFSTLEIQRTEQGDSAMYLCASSSPIDNTEAFFGQGTRLTVV.